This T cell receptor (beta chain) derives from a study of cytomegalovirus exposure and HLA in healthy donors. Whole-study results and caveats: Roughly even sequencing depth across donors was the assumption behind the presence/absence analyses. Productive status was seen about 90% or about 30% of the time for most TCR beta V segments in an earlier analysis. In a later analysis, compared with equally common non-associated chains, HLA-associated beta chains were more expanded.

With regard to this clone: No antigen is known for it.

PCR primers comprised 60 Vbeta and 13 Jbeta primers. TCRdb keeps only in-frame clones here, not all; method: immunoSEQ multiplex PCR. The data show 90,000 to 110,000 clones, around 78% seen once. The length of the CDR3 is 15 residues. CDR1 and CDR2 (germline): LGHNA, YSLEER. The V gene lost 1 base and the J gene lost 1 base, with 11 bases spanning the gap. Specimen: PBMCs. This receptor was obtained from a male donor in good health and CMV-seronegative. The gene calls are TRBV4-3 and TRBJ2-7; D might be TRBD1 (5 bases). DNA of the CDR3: TGCGCCAGCAGCCAAGCCGACGACAGTTCCTACGAGCAGTACTTC. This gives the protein CASSQADDSSYEQYF.